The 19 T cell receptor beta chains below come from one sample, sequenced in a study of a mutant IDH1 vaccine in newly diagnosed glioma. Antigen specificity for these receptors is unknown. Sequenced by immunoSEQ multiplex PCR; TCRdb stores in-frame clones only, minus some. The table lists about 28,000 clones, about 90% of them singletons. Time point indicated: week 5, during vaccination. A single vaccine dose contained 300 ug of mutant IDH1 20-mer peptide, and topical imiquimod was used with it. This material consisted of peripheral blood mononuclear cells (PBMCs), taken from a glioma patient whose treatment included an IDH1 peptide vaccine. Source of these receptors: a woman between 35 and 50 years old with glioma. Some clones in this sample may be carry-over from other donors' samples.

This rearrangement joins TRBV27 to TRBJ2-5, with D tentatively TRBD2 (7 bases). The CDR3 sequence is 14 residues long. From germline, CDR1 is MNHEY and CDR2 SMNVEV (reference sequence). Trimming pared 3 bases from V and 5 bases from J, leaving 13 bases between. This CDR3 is CASSLGGGQETQYF. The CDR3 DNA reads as TGTGCCAGCAGTTTGGGCGGGGGCCAGGAGACCCAGTACTTC.

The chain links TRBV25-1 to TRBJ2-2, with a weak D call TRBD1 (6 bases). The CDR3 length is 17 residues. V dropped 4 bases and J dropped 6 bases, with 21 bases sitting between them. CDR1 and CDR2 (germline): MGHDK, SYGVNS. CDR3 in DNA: TGTGCCAGCAGTGGGAAGTTACAGGGTAGTAGCCCCGGGGAGCTGTTTTTT. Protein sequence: CASSGKLQGSSPGELFF.

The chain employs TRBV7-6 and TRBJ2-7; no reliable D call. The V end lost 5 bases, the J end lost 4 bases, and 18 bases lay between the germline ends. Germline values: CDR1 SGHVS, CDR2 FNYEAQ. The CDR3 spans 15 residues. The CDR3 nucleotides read TGTGCCAGCAGCCCGCGAAGGATAGGTTTGTACGAGCAGTACTTC. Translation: CASSPRRIGLYEQYF.

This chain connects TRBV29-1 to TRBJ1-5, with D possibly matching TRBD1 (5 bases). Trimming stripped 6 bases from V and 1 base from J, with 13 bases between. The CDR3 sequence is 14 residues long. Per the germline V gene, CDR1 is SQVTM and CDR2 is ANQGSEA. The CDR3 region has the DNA TGCAGCGTAGTTCTGGGGGGAAGCAATCAGCCCCAGCATTTT. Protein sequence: CSVVLGGSNQPQHF.

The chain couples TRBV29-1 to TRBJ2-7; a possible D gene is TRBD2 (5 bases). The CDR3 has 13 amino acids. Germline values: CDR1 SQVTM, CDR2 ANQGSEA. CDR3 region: CRNAPRGFNEQYF. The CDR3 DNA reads TGCAGAAACGCCCCGAGAGGGTTTAACGAGCAGTACTTC.

The CDR3 DNA reads as TGTGCCAGCAGCTTGGGGACGGGAAATGAAAAACTGTTTTTT. Translation: CASSLGTGNEKLFF. The chain recombines TRBV7-6 with TRBJ1-4; weak D call: TRBD1 (5 bases). The CDR3 spans 14 residues. Germline assignment: CDR1 SGHVS and CDR2 FNYEAQ. V was cut by 3 bases and J by 5 bases, with 10 bases left in between.

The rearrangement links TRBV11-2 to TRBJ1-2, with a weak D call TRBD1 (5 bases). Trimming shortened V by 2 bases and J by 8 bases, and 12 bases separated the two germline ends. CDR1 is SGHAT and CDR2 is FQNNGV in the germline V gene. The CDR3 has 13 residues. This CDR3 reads CASSLRQGSGYTF. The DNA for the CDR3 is TGTGCCAGCAGCTTAAGGCAGGGCAGCGGCTACACCTTC. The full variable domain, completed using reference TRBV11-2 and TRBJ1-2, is EAGVAQSPRYKIIEKRQSVAFWCNPISGHATLYWYQQILGQGPKLLIQFQNNGVVDDSQLPKDRFSAERLKGVDSTLKIQPAKLEDSAVYLCASSLRQGSGYTFGSGTRLTVV.

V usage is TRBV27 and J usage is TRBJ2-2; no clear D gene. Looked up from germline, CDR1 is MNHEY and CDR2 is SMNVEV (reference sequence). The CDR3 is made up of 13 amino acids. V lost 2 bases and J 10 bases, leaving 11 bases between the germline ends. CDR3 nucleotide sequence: TGTGCCAGCAGTTTAAGCCTACCCGAGGAGCTGTTTTTT. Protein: CASSLSLPEELFF.

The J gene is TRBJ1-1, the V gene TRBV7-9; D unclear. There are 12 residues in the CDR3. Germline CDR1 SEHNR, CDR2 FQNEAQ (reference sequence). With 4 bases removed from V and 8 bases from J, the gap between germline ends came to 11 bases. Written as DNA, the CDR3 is TGTGCCAGCAGCTGGGCGGACGGGGAAGCTTTCTTT. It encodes CASSWADGEAFF.

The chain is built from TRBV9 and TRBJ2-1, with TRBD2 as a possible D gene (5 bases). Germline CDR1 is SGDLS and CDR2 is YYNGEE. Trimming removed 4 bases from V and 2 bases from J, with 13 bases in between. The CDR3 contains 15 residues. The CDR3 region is CASSLGGSPYNEQFF. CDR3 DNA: TGTGCCAGCAGCCTCGGCGGGTCCCCCTACAATGAGCAGTTCTTC.

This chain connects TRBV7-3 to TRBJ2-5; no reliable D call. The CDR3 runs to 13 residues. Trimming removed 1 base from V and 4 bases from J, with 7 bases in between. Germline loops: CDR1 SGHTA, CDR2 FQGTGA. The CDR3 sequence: CASSLREGETQYF. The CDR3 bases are TGTGCCAGCAGCTTAAGGGAAGGAGAGACCCAGTACTTC.

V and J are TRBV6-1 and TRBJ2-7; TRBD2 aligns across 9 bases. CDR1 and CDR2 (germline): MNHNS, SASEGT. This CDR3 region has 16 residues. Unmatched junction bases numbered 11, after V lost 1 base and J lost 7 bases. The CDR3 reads CASSEVEGGRAREQYF. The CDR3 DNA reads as TGTGCCAGCAGTGAAGTAGAAGGCGGGAGGGCGAGGGAGCAGTACTTC.

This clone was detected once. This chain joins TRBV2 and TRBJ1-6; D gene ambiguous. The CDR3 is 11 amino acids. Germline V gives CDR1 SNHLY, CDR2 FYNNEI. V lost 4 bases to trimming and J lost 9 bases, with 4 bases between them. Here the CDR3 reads CASSVSSPLHF. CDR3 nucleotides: TGTGCCAGCAGTGTGTCTTCACCCCTCCACTTT.

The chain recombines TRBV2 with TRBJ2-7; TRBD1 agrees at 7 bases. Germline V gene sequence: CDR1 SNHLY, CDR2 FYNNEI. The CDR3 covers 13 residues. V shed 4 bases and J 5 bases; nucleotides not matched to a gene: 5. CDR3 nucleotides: TGTGCCAGCAGTGGGCAGGGGGTCCACGAGCAGTACTTC. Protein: CASSGQGVHEQYF. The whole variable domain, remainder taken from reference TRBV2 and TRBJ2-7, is EPEVTQTPSHQVTQMGQEVILRCVPISNHLYFYWYRQILGQKVEFLVSFYNNEISEKSEIFDDQFSVERPDGSNFTLKIRSTKLEDSAMYFCASSGQGVHEQYFGPGTRLTVT.

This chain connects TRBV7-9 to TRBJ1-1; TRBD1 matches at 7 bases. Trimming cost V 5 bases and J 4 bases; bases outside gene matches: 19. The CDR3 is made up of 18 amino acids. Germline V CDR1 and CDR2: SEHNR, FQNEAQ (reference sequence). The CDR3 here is CASSDRRQGGGRGTEAFF. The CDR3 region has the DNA TGTGCCAGCAGCGACCGGAGACAGGGAGGAGGTCGAGGCACTGAAGCTTTCTTT. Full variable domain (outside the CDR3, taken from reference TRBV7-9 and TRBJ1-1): DTGVSQNPRHKITKRGQNVTFRCDPISEHNRLYWYRQTLGQGPEFLTYFQNEAQLEKSRLLSDRFSAERPKGSFSTLEIQRTEQGDSAMYLCASSDRRQGGGRGTEAFFGQGTRLTVV.

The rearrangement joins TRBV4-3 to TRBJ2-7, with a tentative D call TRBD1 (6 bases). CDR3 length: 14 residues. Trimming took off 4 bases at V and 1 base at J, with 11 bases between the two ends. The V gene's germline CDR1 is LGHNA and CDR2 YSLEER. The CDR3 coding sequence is TGCGCCAGCAGCCCAACAACAGGGTCCTACGAGCAGTACTTC. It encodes CASSPTTGSYEQYF.

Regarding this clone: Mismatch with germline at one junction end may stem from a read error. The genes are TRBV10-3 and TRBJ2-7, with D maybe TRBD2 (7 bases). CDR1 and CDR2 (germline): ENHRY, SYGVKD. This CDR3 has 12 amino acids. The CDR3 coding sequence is TGTGCCATCAGTTTCGGCGGGGGCCCGGTGAACTTC. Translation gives CAISFGGGPVNF.

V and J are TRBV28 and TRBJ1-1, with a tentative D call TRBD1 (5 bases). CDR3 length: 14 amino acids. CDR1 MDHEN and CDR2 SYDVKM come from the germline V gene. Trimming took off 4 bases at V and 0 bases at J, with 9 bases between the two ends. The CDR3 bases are TGTGCCAGCAGTTCGGAGGGACTGAACACTGAAGCTTTCTTT. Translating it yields CASSSEGLNTEAFF.

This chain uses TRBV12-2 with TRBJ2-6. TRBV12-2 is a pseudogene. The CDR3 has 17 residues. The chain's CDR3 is CASPWVDGDSGANVLTF. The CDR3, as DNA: TGTGCAAGCCCCTGGGTGGACGGAGACTCTGGGGCCAACGTCCTGACTTTC.